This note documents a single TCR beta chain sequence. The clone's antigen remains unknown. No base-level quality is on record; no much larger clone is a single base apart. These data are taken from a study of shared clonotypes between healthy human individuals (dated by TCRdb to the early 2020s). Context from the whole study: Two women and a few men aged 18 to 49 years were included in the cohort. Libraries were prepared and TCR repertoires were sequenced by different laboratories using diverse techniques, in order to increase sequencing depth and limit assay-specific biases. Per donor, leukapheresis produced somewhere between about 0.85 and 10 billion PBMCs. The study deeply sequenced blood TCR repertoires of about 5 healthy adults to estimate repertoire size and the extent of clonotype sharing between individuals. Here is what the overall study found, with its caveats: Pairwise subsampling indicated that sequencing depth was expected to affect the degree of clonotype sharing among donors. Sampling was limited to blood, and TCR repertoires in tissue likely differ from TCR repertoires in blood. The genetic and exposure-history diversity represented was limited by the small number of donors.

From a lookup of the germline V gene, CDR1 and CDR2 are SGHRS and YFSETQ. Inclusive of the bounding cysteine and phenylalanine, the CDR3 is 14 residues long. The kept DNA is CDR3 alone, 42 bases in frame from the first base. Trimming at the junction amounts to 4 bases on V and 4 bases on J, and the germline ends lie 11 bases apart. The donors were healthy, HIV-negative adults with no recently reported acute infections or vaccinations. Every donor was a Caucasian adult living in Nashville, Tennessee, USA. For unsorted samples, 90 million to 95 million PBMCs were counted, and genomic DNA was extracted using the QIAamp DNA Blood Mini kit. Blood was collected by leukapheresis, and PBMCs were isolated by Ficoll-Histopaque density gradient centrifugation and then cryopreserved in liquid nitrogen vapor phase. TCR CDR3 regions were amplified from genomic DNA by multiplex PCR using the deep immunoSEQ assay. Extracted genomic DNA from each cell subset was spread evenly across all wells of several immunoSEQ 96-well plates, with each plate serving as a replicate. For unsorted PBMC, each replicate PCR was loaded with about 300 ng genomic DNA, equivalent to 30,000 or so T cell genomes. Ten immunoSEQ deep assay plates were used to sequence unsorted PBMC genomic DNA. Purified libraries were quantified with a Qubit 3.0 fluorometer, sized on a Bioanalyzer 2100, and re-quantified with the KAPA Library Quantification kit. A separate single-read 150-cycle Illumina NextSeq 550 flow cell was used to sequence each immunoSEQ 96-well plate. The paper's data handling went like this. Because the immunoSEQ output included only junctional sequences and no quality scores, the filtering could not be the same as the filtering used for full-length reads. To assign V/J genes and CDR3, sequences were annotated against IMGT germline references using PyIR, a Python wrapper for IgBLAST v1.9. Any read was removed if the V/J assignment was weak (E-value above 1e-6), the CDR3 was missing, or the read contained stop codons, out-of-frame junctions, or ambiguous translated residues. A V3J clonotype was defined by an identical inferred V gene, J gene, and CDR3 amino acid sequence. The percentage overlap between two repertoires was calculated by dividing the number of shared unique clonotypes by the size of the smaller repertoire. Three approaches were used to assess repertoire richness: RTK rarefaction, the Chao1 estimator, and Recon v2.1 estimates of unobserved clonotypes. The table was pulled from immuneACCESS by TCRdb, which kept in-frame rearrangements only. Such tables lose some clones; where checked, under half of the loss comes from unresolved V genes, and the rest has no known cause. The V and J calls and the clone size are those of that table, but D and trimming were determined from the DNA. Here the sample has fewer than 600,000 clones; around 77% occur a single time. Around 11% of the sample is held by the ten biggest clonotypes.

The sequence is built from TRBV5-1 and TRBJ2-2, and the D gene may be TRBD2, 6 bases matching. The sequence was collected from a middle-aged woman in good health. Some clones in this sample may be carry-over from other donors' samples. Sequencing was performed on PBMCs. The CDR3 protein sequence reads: CASSRDSGTGELFF. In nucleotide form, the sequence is TGCGCCAGCAGCCGGGACTCGGGCACCGGGGAGCTGTTTTTT. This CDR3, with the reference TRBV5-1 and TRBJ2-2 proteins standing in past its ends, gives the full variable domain KAGVTQTPRYLIKTRGQQVTLSCSPISGHRSVSWYQQTPGQGLQFLFEYFSETQRNKGNFPGRFSGRQFSNSRSEMNVSTLELGDSALYLCASSRDSGTGELFFGEGSRLTVL.